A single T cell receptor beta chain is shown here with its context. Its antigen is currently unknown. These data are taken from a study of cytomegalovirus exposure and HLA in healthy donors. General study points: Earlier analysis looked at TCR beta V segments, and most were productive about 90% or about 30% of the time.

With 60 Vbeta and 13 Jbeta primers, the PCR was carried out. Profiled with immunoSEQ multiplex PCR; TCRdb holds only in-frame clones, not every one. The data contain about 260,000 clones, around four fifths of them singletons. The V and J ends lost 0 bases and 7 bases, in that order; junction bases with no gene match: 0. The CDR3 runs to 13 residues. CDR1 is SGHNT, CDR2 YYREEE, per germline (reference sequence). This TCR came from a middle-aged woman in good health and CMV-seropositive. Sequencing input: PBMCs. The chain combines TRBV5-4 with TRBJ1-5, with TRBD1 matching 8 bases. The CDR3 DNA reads TGTGCCAGCAGCTTGGACAGGGGGCAGCCCCAGCATTTT. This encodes CASSLDRGQPQHF.